This T cell receptor (beta chain) was documented in a study of cytomegalovirus exposure and HLA in healthy donors (dated by TCRdb to about 2017). The study in broad terms: According to a later analysis, one platform produced both the roughly 130 validation repertoires and the 666 repertoires of the first cohort. The study was designed to test whether signatures of past pathogen exposure could be identified by cataloging public T cell receptors. To predict cytomegalovirus infection status, the study brought together high-throughput TCR immunosequencing, statistical association of individual TCRs with disease status, and machine learning. In addition to the first cohort of 666 subjects, a separate validation cohort of over 90 different subjects was used. Study-level results and caveats: The validation cohort had no HLA typing available for a later analysis, so co-occurrence within that cohort was assessed over all 120 or so repertoires. Of the cluster scores, roughly 95% were above 0 in a later analysis, which found that TCRs clustered in the first cohort also tended to co-occur in the 120 or so validation repertoires. The study listed 150 to 200 TCR beta chains as associated with cytomegalovirus. The classifier was reported to diagnose cytomegalovirus status with high specificity and sensitivity in both the original and validation cohorts. Most TCR sequences were seen in very few donors, while some public TCRs were found in many individuals. A few of the identified cytomegalovirus-associated TCR beta chains were confirmed in vitro to be specific for cytomegalovirus antigens. The authors suggested that the approach could potentially be extended to other disease states and immunological phenotypes.

Turning to this clone: The clone's antigen remains unknown. Base qualities were left out, and no much larger clone turns up one base away.

The receptor library was made with the immunoSEQ multiplex PCR assay. On the study's bioinformatics: To diagnose cytomegalovirus status from the catalog of TCR beta chain sequences, a statistical classification framework was built. The source is immuneACCESS, and TCRdb retained only in-frame sequences with V and J called. Part of the clones is not carried over; for the studies checked, unresolved V genes explain less than half of this, and the remainder is unexplained. V and J calls and clone size are those listed in that table; D and trimming were worked out from the DNA. The sample yields about 240,000 clones; approximately 87% were counted once. The leading ten clones occupy about 2.8% of the sample. The donors were included in the validation cohort of over a hundred subjects, a group kept apart from the roughly 700-subject first cohort. The CDR3 numbers 17 residues from cysteine through phenylalanine. Solely the CDR3 DNA is kept, with 51 bases framed from the first base. Reading the germline V gene gives CDR1 SGHTA and CDR2 FQGNSA. V sheds 1 base and J sheds 2 bases, leaving 16 bases between their ends.

Sequences were obtained from PBMCs. Recombination joined TRBV7-2 with TRBJ2-3; no confident D gene assignment can be made. This receptor was obtained from a man younger than 35 in good health and CMV-seronegative. The sequence in DNA is TGTGCCAGCAGCTTAGGTTTACGTTCTACCCTCACAGATACGCAGTATTTT. Translated, it gives CASSLGLRSTLTDTQYF.